This TCR beta chain was sequenced in a study of blood T cell repertoires in COVID-19. How the authors handled the data: The assay estimated nucleated cells by amplifying reference gene primers. Sequencing used immunoSEQ multiplex PCR; TCRdb keeps in-frame clones, though not all of them. V and J calls and clone size are copied from that table; D and trimming were computed from the DNA. The profile shows 400,000 to 450,000 clones, 89% of them singletons. CDR3 length: 14 amino acids. V was cut by 6 bases and J by 0 bases, with 11 bases left in between. In germline, CDR1 is ENHRY, CDR2 SYGVKD. V is TRBV10-3 and J is TRBJ1-1; perhaps TRBD1 as D (6 bases). The TCR was taken from a woman aged 35 to 49 with COVID-19, enrolled during active disease. The material sequenced was peripheral blood. The CDR3 spells CAISNQGMNTEAFF. CDR3 sequence (DNA): TGTGCCATCAGCAATCAGGGGATGAACACTGAAGCTTTCTTT.